Presented here are 26 T cell receptor beta chains from one specimen sequenced in a study of shared clonotypes between healthy human individuals. Generated by immunoSEQ multiplex PCR, the TCRdb table keeps only in-frame clones and is missing some. The table lists roughly 2.4 million clones, about 94% of them singletons. Input material: naive CD4+ T cells sorted from blood. This sample's subset: CD45RA+ positively selected. The receptors were sampled from a man aged 18 to 30 in good health.

This rearrangement joins TRBV6-5 to TRBJ2-1, with D uncertain. Germline CDR1 is MNHEY and CDR2 is SVGAGI. The CDR3 runs to 13 residues. Deletions cut 5 bases from V and 3 bases from J, with 8 bases between. The CDR3 nucleotides are TGTGCCAGCAGTATCGGACGCTACAATGAGCAGTTCTTC. Translating gives CASSIGRYNEQFF.

This clone was seen only once. This chain joins TRBV7-9 and TRBJ1-4; D uncertain. This CDR3 is 15 amino acids long. Germline loops: CDR1 SEHNR, CDR2 FQNEAQ (reference sequence). Trimming took off 5 bases at V and 1 base at J, with 11 bases between the two ends. The CDR3 DNA is TGTGCCAGCAGCACTCTCAAAGTAACTAATGAAAAACTGTTTTTT. Residues: CASSTLKVTNEKLFF.

This clone is a singleton in its sample. This chain connects TRBV11-1 to TRBJ2-7; a possible D gene is TRBD2 (6 bases). CDR1 SGHAT and CDR2 FQDESV come from the germline V gene (reference sequence). The CDR3 is 15 residues long. Deletions cut 2 bases from V and 2 bases from J, with 13 bases between. CDR3 DNA sequence: TGTGCCAGCAGCTTAAATCGGGGGAAGGCCTACGAGCAGTACTTC. It yields the protein CASSLNRGKAYEQYF.

V and J are TRBV18 and TRBJ1-1, with D maybe TRBD1 (6 bases). The germline V gene has CDR1 KGHSH and CDR2 LQKENI. This CDR3 region has 15 residues. With 0 bases removed from V and 1 base from J, the gap between germline ends came to 9 bases. The CDR3 nucleotides are TGTGCCAGCTCACCACCAACAGGGCCGAACACTGAAGCTTTCTTT. Amino acids: CASSPPTGPNTEAFF.

V is TRBV6-5 and J is TRBJ1-5; tentatively, D is TRBD1 (6 bases). Germline V lookup: CDR1 MNHEY, CDR2 SVGAGI. The length of the CDR3 is 16 residues. The ends were cut back, 0 bases at V and 0 bases at J, with 9 bases in the middle. The CDR3 bases are TGTGCCAGCAGTTACTCTCTACAGGGTAGCAATCAGCCCCAGCATTTT. It is translated as CASSYSLQGSNQPQHF.

The chain is built from TRBV10-3 and TRBJ2-3; no definite D call. Trimming pared 6 bases from V and 5 bases from J, leaving 12 bases between. From germline, CDR1 is ENHRY and CDR2 SYGVKD. This CDR3 comprises 13 residues. The CDR3 loop is CAISVAEGDTQYF. CDR3 coding DNA: TGTGCCATCAGCGTAGCCGAAGGAGATACGCAGTATTTT.

The chain couples TRBV7-8 to TRBJ2-5; D not certain. The germline V gene encodes CDR1 SGHVS and CDR2 FQNEAQ. V was shortened by 1 base and J by 5 bases, with 8 bases between the two germline ends. This CDR3 has 13 residues. The CDR3 DNA reads as TGTGCCAGCAGCTTAGGGCAGGAGGAGACCCAGTACTTC. Translating gives CASSLGQEETQYF. The complete variable domain, with remaining parts taken from reference TRBV7-8 and TRBJ2-5, reads GAGVSQSPRYKVAKRGQDVALRCDPISGHVSLFWYQQALGQGPEFLTYFQNEAQLDKSGLPSDRFFAERPEGSVSTLKIQRTQQEDSAVYLCASSLGQEETQYFGPGTRLLVL.

The chain links TRBV5-6 to TRBJ1-2; 8 positions match TRBD1. The V gene end was trimmed by 1 base and the J gene end by 4 bases; junction bases not matched to a gene: 12. The CDR3 has 17 amino acids. CDR1 SGHDT and CDR2 YYEEEE come from the germline V gene. The CDR3 loop reads CASSLSAGGVYSYGYTF. The CDR3 DNA follows: TGTGCCAGCAGCTTGTCGGCAGGGGGCGTTTATAGCTATGGCTACACCTTC.

As DNA, the CDR3 is TGCGCCAGCAGCGAGACAGGGATCCACGAGCAGTACTTC. Its protein is CASSETGIHEQYF. This chain uses TRBV10-2 with TRBJ2-7, with 7 positions matching TRBD1. Trimming took 6 bases from V and 5 from J; bases not matched to a gene: 7. The CDR3 totals 13 residues. Looked up from germline, CDR1 is WSHSY and CDR2 is SAAADI.

V usage is TRBV30 and J usage is TRBJ2-1; D not resolved. Germline V gene data show CDR1 as GTSNPN and CDR2 as SVGIG (reference sequence). This CDR3 contains 12 residues. V was pared by 3 bases and J by 8 bases, with 11 bases between. The CDR3 DNA reads as TGTGCCTGGAGAAGGGCTGCGGATGAGCAGTTCTTC. Translated, it gives CAWRRAADEQFF. Supplemented by reference TRBV30 and TRBJ2-1, the full variable domain reads SQTIHQWPATLVQPVGSPLSLECTVEGTSNPNLYWYRQAAGRGLQLLFYSVGIGQISSEVPQNLSASRPQDRQFILSSKKLLLSDSGFYLCAWRRAADEQFFGPGTRLTVL.

The V call is TRBV5-1, the J call TRBJ2-3, with D perhaps matching TRBD2 (5 bases). Germline V lookup: CDR1 SGHRS, CDR2 YFSETQ. V shed 2 bases and J shed 2 bases, with 15 bases lying between them. The CDR3 is made up of 16 amino acids. The CDR3 loop is CASSLGSGFFTDTQYF. The DNA of the CDR3 is TGCGCCAGCAGCTTAGGGAGCGGCTTCTTCACAGATACGCAGTATTTT.

This clone has only one observation. J is TRBJ2-1 and V is TRBV5-8, with 15 bases aligning to TRBD2. The germline V gene has CDR1 SGHTS and CDR2 YDEGEE. The CDR3 runs 17 residues. Unmatched junction bases numbered 3, after V lost 2 bases and J lost 3 bases. CDR3 loop: CASSFGLAGGFYNEQFF. The CDR3 region has the DNA TGTGCCAGCAGCTTTGGACTAGCGGGGGGGTTCTACAATGAGCAGTTCTTC. The entire variable domain, with the rest obtained from reference TRBV5-8 and TRBJ2-1, is as follows: EAGVTQSPTHLIKTRGQQATLRCSPISGHTSVYWYQQALGLGLQFLLWYDEGEERNRGNFPPRFSGRQFPNYSSELNVNALELEDSALYLCASSFGLAGGFYNEQFFGPGTRLTVL.

The J gene is TRBJ2-3, the V gene TRBV7-9; 8 bases agree with TRBD1. The CDR3 has 15 amino acids. V dropped 1 base and J dropped 2; count of bases not matched to a gene: 2. Germline V gene lookup returns CDR1 SEHNR and CDR2 FQNEAQ (reference sequence). CDR3: CASSLGTGITDTQYF. CDR3 DNA sequence: TGTGCCAGCAGCTTAGGGACAGGGATCACAGATACGCAGTATTTT.

The chain employs TRBV29-1 and TRBJ1-1; 8 nucleotides agree with TRBD1. The J segment lost 0 bases and the V segment lost 5 bases, leaving 11 bases of the junction unmatched. This CDR3 comprises 16 residues. CDR1 and CDR2 (germline): SQVTM, ANQGSEA. The CDR3 nucleotides read TGCAGCGTTACGGGGAACAGGGGGGGAATGAACACTGAAGCTTTCTTT. This gives the protein CSVTGNRGGMNTEAFF.

The V gene is TRBV9, the J gene TRBJ1-5; 7 bases agree with TRBD1. Germline CDR1 is SGDLS and CDR2 is YYNGEE. The CDR3 is 16 residues long. The V gene end was trimmed by 4 bases and the J gene end by 2 bases; junction bases not matched to a gene: 9. In DNA, the CDR3 is TGTGCCAGCAGCCCGCCAGGACAGGACCGCAATCAGCCCCAGCATTTT. This translates into CASSPPGQDRNQPQHF.

The chain links TRBV7-2 to TRBJ1-5, with unresolved D. Trimming left V 1 base short and J 1 base short, with 5 bases between. This CDR3 has 14 residues. Germline lookup yields CDR1 SGHTA and CDR2 FQGNSA. The CDR3 sequence is CASSLVASNQPQHF. The CDR3 bases are TGTGCCAGCAGCTTAGTGGCGAGCAATCAGCCCCAGCATTTT.

V usage is TRBV5-4 and J usage is TRBJ2-1; D is unclear. V shed 2 bases and J shed 2 bases, with 14 bases lying between them. This CDR3 is built from 16 residues. Per the germline V gene, CDR1 is SGHNT and CDR2 is YYREEE (reference sequence). In DNA, the CDR3 is TGTGCCAGCAGCTTTAGGTGGCCTGCGACCTACAATGAGCAGTTCTTC. Encoded protein: CASSFRWPATYNEQFF.

V is TRBV11-2 and J is TRBJ2-6; tentative D call: TRBD1 (6 bases). V was shortened by 5 bases and J by 0 bases, with 14 bases between the two germline ends. Germline V CDR1 and CDR2: SGHAT, FQNNGV. The CDR3 spans 17 residues. The CDR3 bases are TGTGCCAGCAGCACCCAACAGGGACGCTCTGGGGCCAACGTCCTGACTTTC. It translates to CASSTQQGRSGANVLTF.

The rearrangement links TRBV6-4 to TRBJ1-1; maybe TRBD1 (5 bases). V shed 6 bases and J shed 4 bases, with 12 bases lying between them. The CDR3 covers 13 residues. Germline V gene lookup returns CDR1 MRHNA and CDR2 SNTAGT. The CDR3 DNA reads as TGTGCCAGCAGGTCCGGGGGGAGCACTGAAGCTTTCTTT. Translating gives CASRSGGSTEAFF.

The chain uses TRBV11-2 and TRBJ1-3; D call uncertain. Germline V CDR1 and CDR2: SGHAT, FQNNGV. Between the trimmed V and J ends, which lost 2 bases and 4 bases, there was a span of 12 bases. The CDR3 runs 15 residues. DNA for the CDR3: TGTGCCAGCAGCTTACTCCCACAACCCGGAAACACCATATATTTT. It specifies CASSLLPQPGNTIYF. Variable domain in full (rest from reference TRBV11-2 and TRBJ1-3): EAGVAQSPRYKIIEKRQSVAFWCNPISGHATLYWYQQILGQGPKLLIQFQNNGVVDDSQLPKDRFSAERLKGVDSTLKIQPAKLEDSAVYLCASSLLPQPGNTIYFGEGSWLTVV.

The J gene is TRBJ2-4, the V gene TRBV20-1; D gene uncertain. Germline CDR1 reads DFQATT; CDR2 reads SNEGSKA (reference sequence). The CDR3 is made up of 11 amino acids. Trimming removed 2 bases from V and 6 bases from J, with 5 bases in between. Written as DNA, the CDR3 is TGCAGTGCTAGACCAGGAAACATTCAGTACTTC. It is translated as CSARPGNIQYF.

Details on this clone: Germline and junction disagree at one end, which may indicate a read error. The chain carries TRBV5-1 and TRBJ2-5; the D is unclear. The length of the CDR3 is 14 residues. In germline, CDR1 is SGHRS, CDR2 YFSETQ. Here the CDR3 reads CASSLGTDLSTQYF. The CDR3 region has the DNA TGCGCCAGCAGTTTGGGAACAGATCTGTCGACCCAGTACTTC. The full variable domain, with the rest looked up from reference TRBV5-1 and TRBJ2-5, is KAGVTQTPRYLIKTRGQQVTLSCSPISGHRSVSWYQQTPGQGLQFLFEYFSETQRNKGNFPGRFSGRQFSNSRSEMNVSTLELGDSALYLCASSLGTDLSTQYFGPGTRLLVL.

To note about this clone: This sample also contains other DNA sequences that code for the same CDR3. The chain combines TRBV19 with TRBJ1-1; tentatively, D is TRBD1 (5 bases). The CDR3 is made up of 15 amino acids. Germline V gene data show CDR1 as LNHDA and CDR2 as SQIVND (reference sequence). Trimming left V 1 base short and J 1 base short, with 10 bases between. CDR3 protein: CASSIVRVGNTEAFF. CDR3 DNA: TGTGCCAGTAGTATAGTCAGGGTCGGGAACACTGAAGCTTTCTTT. Full variable domain (outside the CDR3, taken from reference TRBV19 and TRBJ1-1): DGGITQSPKYLFRKEGQNVTLSCEQNLNHDAMYWYRQDPGQGLRLIYYSQIVNDFQKGDIAEGYSVSREKKESFPLTVTSAQKNPTAFYLCASSIVRVGNTEAFFGQGTRLTVV.

The CDR3 DNA reads as TGTGCCAGCAGCCGCACTAGCGGGGGTACAAATGAGCAGTTCTTC. Translation gives CASSRTSGGTNEQFF. J is TRBJ2-1 and V is TRBV6-6; TRBD2 matches 11 bases. With V trimmed by 6 bases and J by 7 bases, 8 bases remained unmatched. The germline V gene encodes CDR1 MNHNY and CDR2 SVGAGI (reference sequence). This CDR3 contains 15 residues.

The chain employs TRBV6-1 and TRBJ2-1; the match to TRBD1 covers 11 bases. CDR1 is MNHNS, CDR2 SASEGT, per germline. The CDR3 totals 17 residues. Losses at the gene ends were 4 bases for V and 3 bases for J; bases not matched to a gene: 8. The CDR3 region has the DNA TGTGCCAGCAGTGCGACCCCCGGGACAGGGGGCTACAATGAGCAGTTCTTC. It translates to CASSATPGTGGYNEQFF.

The rearrangement uses TRBV6-6 and TRBJ2-1; D possibly corresponds to TRBD2 (6 bases). This CDR3 spans 12 amino acids. The V end lost 0 bases, the J end lost 10 bases, and 7 bases lay between the germline ends. Germline V gives CDR1 MNHNY, CDR2 SVGAGI (reference sequence). The CDR3 coding sequence is TGTGCCAGCAGTTACTCGACTAGAGAGCAGTTCTTC. This gives the protein CASSYSTREQFF.